The 26 T cell receptor beta chains below were found in one sample sequenced in a study of blood T cell repertoires in COVID-19. Assay used: immunoSEQ multiplex PCR; TCRdb lists only in-frame clones, some missing. The sample carries about 200,000 clones, approximately 84% recorded once. Sequenced sample: PBMCs or T cells enriched from blood (not recorded which). All receptors come from a middle-aged man who had recovered from COVID-19.

This clone was picked up one time. The chain uses TRBV19 and TRBJ1-2; D is unclear. This CDR3 comprises 13 residues. Germline CDR1 reads LNHDA; CDR2 reads SQIVND (reference sequence). The V and J ends lost 4 bases and 6 bases respectively, with 12 bases between them. The CDR3 coding sequence is TGTGCCAGTAGTACCGTACGGGTCGATGGCTACACCTTC. It codes for CASSTVRVDGYTF.

DNA for the CDR3: TGTGCCAGCAGGCGGACAGTTGATAATTCACCCCTCCACTTT. It yields the protein CASRRTVDNSPLHF. This chain connects TRBV6-6 to TRBJ1-6, with D possibly matching TRBD1 (6 bases). Trimming took off 6 bases at V and 5 bases at J, with 11 bases between the two ends. There are 14 residues in the CDR3. CDR1 is MNHNY, CDR2 SVGAGI, per germline (reference sequence).

V and J are TRBV7-9 and TRBJ1-2, with 7 positions matching TRBD1. Germline CDR1 and CDR2: SEHNR and FQNEAQ (reference sequence). The CDR3 sequence is 14 residues long. J lost 5 bases, V lost 2 bases, and 5 bases had no gene match. CDR3 sequence: CASSLNRGDYGYTF. CDR3 nucleotides: TGTGCCAGCAGCTTAAACAGGGGCGATTATGGCTACACCTTC. The full variable domain, its missing parts supplied by reference TRBV7-9 and TRBJ1-2, is DTGVSQNPRHKITKRGQNVTFRCDPISEHNRLYWYRQTLGQGPEFLTYFQNEAQLEKSRLLSDRFSAERPKGSFSTLEIQRTEQGDSAMYLCASSLNRGDYGYTFGSGTRLTVV.

The chain recombines TRBV6-5 with TRBJ2-1; the D gene is possibly TRBD2 (6 bases). Between the trimmed V and J ends, which lost 6 bases and 6 bases, there was a span of 18 bases. This CDR3 is 15 amino acids long. CDR1 is MNHEY and CDR2 is SVGAGI in the germline V gene. For the CDR3, the DNA is TGTGCCAGCAGAGACTACCTAGCGTTCTCCAATGAGCAGTTCTTC. Its protein product is CASRDYLAFSNEQFF.

The chain has TRBV2 and TRBJ1-1; D not certain. Germline V gene data show CDR1 as SNHLY and CDR2 as FYNNEI. CDR3 length: 11 amino acids. Trimming shortened V by 6 bases and J by 3 bases, and 5 bases separated the two germline ends. CDR3 region: CASSQDTEAFF. CDR3 DNA: TGTGCCAGCAGCCAGGACACTGAAGCTTTCTTT.

This clone was seen only once. V gene TRBV19 combines with J gene TRBJ1-2; possibly TRBD1 for D (5 bases). The CDR3 has 16 residues. The V end lost 9 bases, the J end lost 3 bases, and 23 bases lay between the germline ends. Germline lookup yields CDR1 LNHDA and CDR2 SQIVND (reference sequence). DNA of the CDR3: TGTGCCAGCCACCGTGCGTGGGGCAGTAAGGACTATGGCTACACCTTC. This sequence encodes CASHRAWGSKDYGYTF.

This clone was observed once. The CDR3 here is CASSLSTGRTGELFF. The CDR3 nucleotides read TGTGCCAGCAGTTTATCGACAGGGAGAACCGGGGAGCTGTTTTTT. The chain uses TRBV27 and TRBJ2-2; 7 positions match TRBD1. The length of the CDR3 is 15 residues. V was pared by 0 bases and J by 5 bases, with 3 bases of the junction left unmatched. Per the germline V gene, CDR1 is MNHEY and CDR2 is SMNVEV (reference sequence).

This chain links TRBV28 with TRBJ2-7; a weak D match, TRBD2 (6 bases). CDR3 length equals 15 residues. Trimming stripped 7 bases from V and 4 bases from J, with 20 bases between. Germline V gene sequence: CDR1 MDHEN, CDR2 SYDVKM. CDR3 sequence (DNA): TGTGCCAGCATCCCCCGTGGGGGGAATACGTACGAGCAGTACTTC. This sequence encodes CASIPRGGNTYEQYF.

The chain has TRBV2 and TRBJ2-7, with a tentative D call TRBD2 (7 bases). Germline V gene lookup returns CDR1 SNHLY and CDR2 FYNNEI. CDR3 length equals 15 residues. Trimming left V 1 base short and J 3 bases short, with 13 bases between. The CDR3 loop is CASSEGGGGYYEQYF. CDR3 coding DNA: TGTGCCAGCAGTGAAGGGGGGGGCGGGTACTACGAGCAGTACTTC.

The rearrangement joins TRBV15 to TRBJ2-1, with 10 bases aligning to TRBD2. Germline assignment: CDR1 LNHNV and CDR2 YYDKDF (reference sequence). The CDR3 covers 17 residues. J was trimmed by 0 bases and V by 4 bases; bases with no gene match: 6. CDR3 protein: CATSTLAGILSYNEQFF. CDR3 coding DNA: TGTGCCACCAGCACACTAGCGGGAATCCTCTCCTACAATGAGCAGTTCTTC.

The chain carries TRBV4-1 and TRBJ1-5; tentatively, D is TRBD1 (5 bases). The germline V gene has CDR1 MGHRA and CDR2 YSYEKL. The ends were cut back, 1 base at V and 0 bases at J, with 10 bases in the middle. The CDR3 is 16 residues long. The CDR3 spells CASSQVGGNSNQPQHF. DNA for the CDR3: TGCGCCAGCAGCCAAGTCGGGGGAAATAGCAATCAGCCCCAGCATTTT.

The V gene is TRBV4-1, the J gene TRBJ2-7, with D possibly matching TRBD2 (5 bases). Germline V gene sequence: CDR1 MGHRA, CDR2 YSYEKL. CDR3 length: 15 amino acids. With 5 bases removed from V and 1 base from J, the gap between germline ends came to 15 bases. DNA for the CDR3: TGCGCCAGCAGCATAAGCGGTCTTGGATCCTACGAGCAGTACTTC. It codes for CASSISGLGSYEQYF.

This clone was observed once. The chain couples TRBV2 to TRBJ1-6; TRBD1 might be the D (6 bases). V lost 1 base to trimming and J lost 8 bases, with 18 bases between them. The CDR3 extends over 17 amino acids. The germline V gene encodes CDR1 SNHLY and CDR2 FYNNEI. CDR3 coding DNA: TGTGCCAGCAGTGAAGGGGGGCTAGTCGTCCGCCATTCACCCCTCCACTTT. Translating gives CASSEGGLVVRHSPLHF.

V gene TRBV5-1 combines with J gene TRBJ1-2; TRBD1 matches 8 bases. Per germline, CDR1 SGHRS and CDR2 YFSETQ. The V gene end was trimmed by 4 bases and the J gene end by 7 bases; junction bases not matched to a gene: 12. CDR3 size: 15 residues. The CDR3 DNA sequence: TGCGCCAGCAGCCTTGGACAGGGCGTTTCGGCTGGCTACACCTTC. It codes for CASSLGQGVSAGYTF.

V is TRBV3-1 (or the pseudogene TRBV3-2) and J is TRBJ2-5; D is perhaps TRBD1 (5 bases). Germline-derived CDR1 and CDR2 are LGHDT and YNNKEL (reference sequence). The CDR3 contains 14 residues. Trimming left V 3 bases short and J 2 bases short, with 10 bases between. The CDR3 loop reads CASSQRHRQETQYF. The DNA of the CDR3 is TGTGCCAGCAGCCAGAGACACAGGCAAGAGACCCAGTACTTC.

This clone was recorded a few times. The chain is built from TRBV6-1 and TRBJ2-7, with TRBD2 as a possible D gene (6 bases). The V end was cut by 1 base, the J end by 7 bases, with 17 bases between. This CDR3 region has 15 residues. Germline V gene lookup returns CDR1 MNHNS and CDR2 SASEGT. CDR3 bases: TGTGCCAGCAGTGAAGATCTGGCGGGAAGATCTGAGCAGTACTTC. It codes for CASSEDLAGRSEQYF.

V is TRBV20-1 and J is TRBJ2-7; TRBD2 agrees at 7 bases. Germline V gives CDR1 DFQATT, CDR2 SNEGSKA (reference sequence). Trimming removed 3 bases from V and 2 bases from J; junction bases left unmatched: 4. The CDR3 covers 13 residues. CDR3 sequence (DNA): TGCAGTGCTAGTTGGGGGGGGACCTACGAGCAGTACTTC. This codes for CSASWGGTYEQYF.

The chain is built from TRBV5-1 and TRBJ2-5; D may be TRBD1 (5 bases). The CDR3 extends over 14 amino acids. Trimming removed 0 bases at V and 4 bases at J, with 10 bases between. The germline V gene encodes CDR1 SGHRS and CDR2 YFSETQ. The CDR3 loop is CASSLANQGETQYF. DNA of the CDR3: TGCGCCAGCAGCTTGGCCAACCAGGGAGAGACCCAGTACTTC.

This rearrangement joins TRBV19 to TRBJ2-1; D perhaps matches TRBD2 (5 bases). Germline CDR1 and CDR2: LNHDA and SQIVND (reference sequence). This CDR3 is 14 amino acids long. The ends were cut back, 7 bases at V and 0 bases at J, with 10 bases in the middle. For the CDR3, the DNA is TGTGCCAGTAATACGGGGAGCTCCTACAATGAGCAGTTCTTC. This encodes CASNTGSSYNEQFF.

The rearrangement links TRBV4-1 to TRBJ2-2; D is perhaps TRBD1 (5 bases). The CDR3 totals 16 residues. V lost 3 bases and J 1 base, leaving 12 bases between the germline ends. Per germline, CDR1 MGHRA and CDR2 YSYEKL. DNA for the CDR3: TGCGCCAGCAGCCAGAGCAGGGCACTGAACACCGGGGAGCTGTTTTTT. As protein: CASSQSRALNTGELFF.

The V gene is TRBV18, the J gene TRBJ1-1; TRBD1 aligns across 9 bases. V was pared by 2 bases and J by 5 bases, with 6 bases of the junction left unmatched. The CDR3 is 15 amino acids. Per germline, CDR1 KGHSH and CDR2 LQKENI. This chain's CDR3 is CASSPAQGARTEAFF. The CDR3 nucleotides read TGTGCCAGCTCACCAGCACAGGGGGCGCGGACTGAAGCTTTCTTT.

This sequence joins TRBV7-2 and TRBJ2-2, with D perhaps matching TRBD2 (5 bases). V lost 1 base and J lost 1, with 16 bases in between. This CDR3 spans 18 amino acids. Germline V CDR1 and CDR2: SGHTA, FQGNSA. The CDR3: CASSLEAVRGWNTGELFF. In DNA, the CDR3 is TGTGCCAGCAGCTTAGAAGCCGTTCGAGGGTGGAACACCGGGGAGCTGTTTTTT.

V gene TRBV6-5 combines with J gene TRBJ1-2; 9 bases map to TRBD1. CDR1 and CDR2 (germline): MNHEY, SVGAGI. CDR3 length equals 14 residues. The ends lost 11 bases at V and 5 bases at J; junction bases unmatched: 12. CDR3 bases: TGTGCCGCAACAGGGGGCCCATTCGATTATGGCTACACCTTC. Its protein product is CAATGGPFDYGYTF.

The chain is built from TRBV14 and TRBJ2-1; 9 bases are a match to TRBD2. With 2 bases clipped from V and 4 bases from J, the junction kept 9 bases outside the gene matches. This CDR3 region has 17 residues. Germline-derived CDR1 and CDR2 are SGHDN and FVKESK. Here the CDR3 reads CASSQSTAGGFYNEQFF. The CDR3 coding sequence is TGTGCCAGCAGCCAATCAACAGCGGGGGGCTTTTACAATGAGCAGTTCTTC.

The table lists this clone with a count of one. The rearrangement joins TRBV7-2 to TRBJ2-5, with TRBD2 matching 14 bases. Germline V gives CDR1 SGHTA, CDR2 FQGNSA. The CDR3 has 15 amino acids. The J segment lost 4 bases and the V segment lost 3 bases, leaving 1 base of the junction unmatched. CDR3: CASSLTSGGGETQYF. The CDR3 nucleotides read TGTGCCAGCAGCTTGACTAGCGGGGGGGGAGAGACCCAGTACTTC.

The chain links TRBV7-2 to TRBJ1-5; D is ambiguous. Trimming stripped 4 bases from V and 1 base from J, with 11 bases between. CDR1 is SGHTA and CDR2 is FQGNSA in the germline V gene. CDR3 length: 15 residues. CDR3 region: CASSSYIGSNQPQHF. In nucleotides, the CDR3 is TGTGCCAGCAGCTCTTATATCGGGAGCAATCAGCCCCAGCATTTT.